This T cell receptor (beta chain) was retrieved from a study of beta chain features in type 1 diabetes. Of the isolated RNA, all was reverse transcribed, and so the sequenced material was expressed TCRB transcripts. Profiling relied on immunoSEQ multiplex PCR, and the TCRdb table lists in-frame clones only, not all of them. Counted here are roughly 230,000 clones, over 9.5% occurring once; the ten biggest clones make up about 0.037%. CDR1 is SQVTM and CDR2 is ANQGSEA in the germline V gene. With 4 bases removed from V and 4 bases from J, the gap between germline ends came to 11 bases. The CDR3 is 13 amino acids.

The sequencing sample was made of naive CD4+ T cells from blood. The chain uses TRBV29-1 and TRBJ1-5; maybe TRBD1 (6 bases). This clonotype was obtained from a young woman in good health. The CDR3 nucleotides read TGCAGCGTTGCCCAGGGGACGAATCAGCCCCAGCATTTT. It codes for CSVAQGTNQPQHF.